The 21 T cell receptor beta chains listed next were all sequenced from one sample in a study of T cell responses to AZD1222 COVID-19 vaccine. The repertoire was sequenced with immunoSEQ multiplex PCR; TCRdb's copy has only in-frame clones and lacks some. The sample shows around 180,000 clones, 87% of them seen only once. Sequenced material: peripheral blood, taken on day 0 of MenACWY control vaccination. Receptor source: an adult in good health.

This chain joins TRBV9 and TRBJ2-7; 11 bases fit TRBD2. CDR1 and CDR2 (germline): SGDLS, YYNGEE. With V trimmed by 3 bases and J by 3 bases, 5 bases remained unmatched. The CDR3 runs 15 residues. This CDR3 reads CASSAAGTSGYEQYF. For the CDR3, the DNA is TGTGCCAGCAGCGCCGCCGGGACTAGCGGCTACGAGCAGTACTTC.

The chain joins TRBV7-3 to TRBJ1-1, with 9 bases identical to TRBD1. Losses at the gene ends were 2 bases for V and 9 bases for J; bases not matched to a gene: 7. This CDR3 has 14 amino acids. CDR1 and CDR2 (germline): SGHTA, FQGTGA. CDR3 sequence: CASSLYPGQGKAFF. In DNA, the CDR3 is TGTGCCAGCAGCTTATACCCGGGACAGGGTAAAGCTTTCTTT.

The J gene is TRBJ1-1, the V gene TRBV7-8; perhaps TRBD1 as D (6 bases). The CDR3 sequence is 15 residues long. CDR1 and CDR2 (germline): SGHVS, FQNEAQ. V shed 0 bases and J shed 4 bases, with 12 bases lying between them. CDR3 loop: CASSLASGVGTEAFF. The CDR3, as DNA: TGTGCCAGCAGCTTAGCGTCAGGGGTCGGCACTGAAGCTTTCTTT.

The gene calls are TRBV27 and TRBJ2-5, with D maybe TRBD1 (6 bases). Germline values: CDR1 MNHEY, CDR2 SMNVEV (reference sequence). Trimming removed 4 bases at V and 3 bases at J, with 6 bases between. This CDR3 region has 12 residues. The DNA for the CDR3 is TGTGCCAGCAGTTACAGGGAAGAGACCCAGTACTTC. Residues: CASSYREETQYF.

The rearrangement uses TRBV6-5 and TRBJ2-3; the match to TRBD1 covers 8 bases. The V segment lost 7 bases and the J segment 1 base; nucleotides outside the gene matches: 7. Germline V gene lookup returns CDR1 MNHEY and CDR2 SVGAGI. The CDR3 totals 15 residues. The CDR3 DNA reads TGTGCCAGCAATCCAGGGGGACAGGGCACAGATACGCAGTATTTT. This gives the protein CASNPGGQGTDTQYF.

V usage is TRBV23-1 and J usage is TRBJ1-5; the D gene is possibly TRBD1 (6 bases). TRBV23-1 belongs to the ORF category, with a function that is uncertain. V dropped 3 bases and J dropped 0 bases, with 18 bases sitting between them. This CDR3 is built from 18 residues. The CDR3 region is CASSQREGGVLSNQPQHF. CDR3 in DNA: TGCGCCAGCAGTCAGAGGGAGGGGGGGGTGCTTAGCAATCAGCCCCAGCATTTT.

V and J are TRBV5-4 and TRBJ2-7; D perhaps matches TRBD2 (6 bases). The CDR3 contains 14 residues. Germline V gene sequence: CDR1 SGHNT, CDR2 YYREEE (reference sequence). Trimming took off 9 bases at V and 0 bases at J, with 16 bases between the two ends. The CDR3 region has the DNA TGTGCCAACCGGGACTGCACCTGCTCCTACGAGCAGTACTTC. It is translated as CANRDCTCSYEQYF.

This clone was seen only once. DNA for the CDR3: TGTGCCAGCAGCGAGAGACCTCGGGGTGATGAGCAGTTCTTC. Translation gives CASSERPRGDEQFF. The V call is TRBV9, the J call TRBJ2-1; possibly TRBD2 for D (5 bases). V was trimmed by 3 bases and J by 8 bases, leaving 15 bases between them. The CDR3 extends over 14 amino acids. Per germline, CDR1 SGDLS and CDR2 YYNGEE. The full variable domain, with the rest looked up from reference TRBV9 and TRBJ2-1, is DSGVTQTPKHLITATGQRVTLRCSPRSGDLSVYWYQQSLDQGLQFLIQYYNGEERAKGNILERFSAQQFPDLHSELNLSSLELGDSALYFCASSERPRGDEQFFGPGTRLTVL.

This rearrangement joins TRBV27 to TRBJ2-5; D is undetermined. The CDR3 length is 13 residues. Germline values: CDR1 MNHEY, CDR2 SMNVEV (reference sequence). Deletions cut 0 bases from V and 12 bases from J, with 14 bases between. CDR3 loop: CASSLSMSAQKYF. As DNA, the CDR3 is TGTGCCAGCAGTTTATCGATGTCGGCGCAGAAGTACTTC.

Here the CDR3 DNA reads TGTGCCAGTGCTATGGGCGGAGGGGAGCGAGAGACCCAGTACTTC. It translates to CASAMGGGERETQYF. The chain is built from TRBV19 and TRBJ2-5; TRBD2 might be the D (6 bases). The V gene lost 8 bases and the J gene lost 4 bases, with 20 bases spanning the gap. This CDR3 region has 15 residues. Germline CDR1 is LNHDA and CDR2 is SQIVND (reference sequence). Full variable domain (rest looked up from reference TRBV19 and TRBJ2-5): DGGITQSPKYLFRKEGQNVTLSCEQNLNHDAMYWYRQDPGQGLRLIYYSQIVNDFQKGDIAEGYSVSREKKESFPLTVTSAQKNPTAFYLCASAMGGGERETQYFGPGTRLLVL.

This sequence joins TRBV7-2 and TRBJ1-5, with unresolved D. Germline loops: CDR1 SGHTA, CDR2 FQGNSA. Trimming removed 1 base from V and 4 bases from J, with 2 bases in between. The CDR3 loop spans 12 amino acids. The CDR3 bases are TGTGCCAGCAGCTTAGGGAATCAGCCCCAGCATTTT. Translating gives CASSLGNQPQHF.

This clone was counted a single time. The J gene is TRBJ2-3, the V gene TRBV9; the D is unclear. The CDR3 contains 14 residues. The germline V gene has CDR1 SGDLS and CDR2 YYNGEE. The V and J ends lost 3 bases and 4 bases respectively, with 12 bases between them. CDR3 residues: CASSATGDADTQYF. DNA of the CDR3: TGTGCCAGCAGCGCGACTGGGGATGCAGATACGCAGTATTTT.

This rearrangement joins TRBV7-2 to TRBJ2-4; D not resolved. The CDR3 sequence is 14 residues long. V lost 5 bases and J lost 5, with 13 bases in between. The germline gives CDR1 SGHTA, CDR2 FQGNSA. As DNA, the CDR3 is TGTGCCAGCAGCCCTGACCGGGCCCAAAACATTCAGTACTTC. Residues: CASSPDRAQNIQYF.

V is TRBV6-1 and J is TRBJ1-1; 8 bases match TRBD1. The V and J ends lost 1 base and 10 bases, in that order; junction bases with no gene match: 8. Germline values: CDR1 MNHNS, CDR2 SASEGT. The CDR3 runs to 14 residues. The CDR3 DNA reads TGTGCCAGCAGTGAAGTCCCGGGACAGGAGTTAGCTTTCTTT. This codes for CASSEVPGQELAFF.

The chain combines TRBV10-2 with TRBJ2-7; D is ambiguous. Trimming cost V 4 bases and J 9 bases, with 19 bases left between them. Germline CDR1 WSHSY, CDR2 SAAADI. CDR3 size: 14 residues. The CDR3 is CASSAPDWDFRQYF. CDR3 coding DNA: TGCGCCAGCAGTGCCCCGGATTGGGATTTTCGGCAGTACTTC.

The genes are TRBV9 and TRBJ2-5; D is possibly TRBD2 (6 bases). This CDR3 is 14 amino acids long. Trimming pared 4 bases from V and 5 bases from J, leaving 15 bases between. Germline assignment: CDR1 SGDLS and CDR2 YYNGEE. The CDR3 region is CASSPGLTAETQYF. The DNA for the CDR3 is TGTGCCAGCAGCCCGGGACTCACAGCTGAGACCCAGTACTTC.

The chain has TRBV30 and TRBJ2-3; 15 bases fit TRBD2. The germline gives CDR1 GTSNPN, CDR2 SVGIG (reference sequence). The ends lost 0 bases at V and 4 bases at J; junction bases unmatched: 11. This CDR3 comprises 19 residues. The CDR3 bases are TGTGCCTGGAGTGTGGGACTAGCGGGAGGCCCCCTCAGTGCAGATACGCAGTATTTT. Its translation is CAWSVGLAGGPLSADTQYF.

This chain joins TRBV7-3 and TRBJ1-5; a weak D match, TRBD1 (6 bases). V gave up 5 bases and J gave up 6 bases, with 14 bases separating them. Germline loops: CDR1 SGHTA, CDR2 FQGTGA. CDR3 length: 14 residues. The CDR3 sequence: CASSPGGGSQPQHF. CDR3 DNA sequence: TGTGCCAGCAGCCCGGGGGGGGGCAGTCAGCCCCAGCATTTT.

The V gene is TRBV5-5, the J gene TRBJ1-3; TRBD1 is a possible D gene (5 bases). Germline loops: CDR1 SGHKS, CDR2 YYEKEE (reference sequence). CDR3 length: 16 amino acids. V lost 1 base and J 0 bases, leaving 11 bases between the germline ends. The CDR3 reads CASSLRGSSSGNTIYF. The DNA for the CDR3 is TGTGCCAGCAGCTTGAGGGGATCCTCCTCTGGAAACACCATATATTTT.

The rearrangement uses TRBV29-1 and TRBJ1-2, with 9 positions matching TRBD1. Trimming cost V 6 bases and J 3 bases; bases outside gene matches: 5. The CDR3 sequence is 13 residues long. Germline CDR1 is SQVTM and CDR2 is ANQGSEA. CDR3 protein: CSVGQGRDYGYTF. The CDR3 DNA is TGCAGCGTGGGACAGGGTAGGGACTATGGCTACACCTTC.

V is TRBV30 and J is TRBJ2-1; D remains ambiguous. Deletions cut 0 bases from V and 4 bases from J, with 7 bases between. Germline-derived CDR1 and CDR2 are GTSNPN and SVGIG (reference sequence). This CDR3 has 13 amino acids. CDR3 nucleotide sequence: TGTGCCTGGAGTGTTATGGTTTACAATGAGCAGTTCTTC. It codes for CAWSVMVYNEQFF.